The 10 T cell receptor beta chains listed next were all sequenced from one sample in a study of T cell repertoires in cytomegalovirus infection. One entry per CDR3 protein, called by TCRdb with MiXCR from the reads. The sample shows 250,000 to 300,000 distinct CDR3 sequences, 9.1% of them seen only once. Input material: PBMCs. The receptors were gathered from a human donor in good health (CMV status not recorded). Some clones in this sample may be carry-over from other donors' samples.

This clonotype was observed many times. The rearrangement links TRBV12-3 or TRBV12-4 to TRBJ2-1; TRBD2 matches 8 bases. This CDR3 contains 18 residues. V shed 3 bases, J shed 0 bases, and the junction held 10 bases outside the gene matches. The CDR3 DNA follows: TGTGCCAGCAGTTTCGTTACTAGCGGAGCCCGCTCCTACAATGAGCAGTTCTTC. This translates into CASSFVTSGARSYNEQFF.

This clonotype has a handful of counts. This sequence joins TRBV7-9 and TRBJ2-7; D is possibly TRBD1 (6 bases). The germline CDR1 and CDR2 sequences are SEHNR and FQNEAQ (reference sequence). The germline V and J ends were trimmed by 0 bases and 6 bases, with 9 bases remaining between them. The CDR3 consists of 13 residues. CDR3 sequence reads: CASSLADRREQYF. The CDR3 nucleotides read TGTGCCAGCAGCTTAGCTGACAGGCGCGAGCAGTACTTC.

This clonotype was observed many times. The genes are TRBV20-1 and TRBJ2-7; a weak D match, TRBD1 (6 bases). This CDR3 is built from 13 residues. Trimming left V 1 base short and J 2 bases short, with 9 bases between. CDR1 and CDR2 from the germline V gene are DFQATT and SNEGSKA (reference sequence). DNA of the CDR3: TGCAGTGCTAGAGCTCAGGGGCCCTACGAGCAGTACTTC. Translation gives CSARAQGPYEQYF.

The chain has TRBV4-3 and TRBJ2-3; 11 positions agree with TRBD2. Unmatched junction bases numbered 11, after V lost 1 base and J lost 5 bases. Per germline, CDR1 LGHNA and CDR2 YSLEER. CDR3 length: 18 amino acids. The CDR3 region has the DNA TGCGCCAGCAGCCAAGGATATGGTAGCGGGGGGGCCCGAGATACGCAGTATTTT. Translation gives CASSQGYGSGGARDTQYF.

This clonotype was seen ten or more times. V and J are TRBV7-8 and TRBJ1-4, with D tentatively TRBD1 (5 bases). This CDR3 is built from 16 residues. Per germline, CDR1 SGHVS and CDR2 FQNEAQ. Trimming shortened V by 4 bases and J by 0 bases, and 12 bases separated the two germline ends. CDR3 coding DNA: TGTGCCAGCAGCTCACGGGACGGAACAACTAATGAAAAACTGTTTTTT. Amino acids: CASSSRDGTTNEKLFF.

This clonotype was picked up many times. V gene TRBV7-2 combines with J gene TRBJ1-6; D gene unclear. Germline CDR1 SGHTA, CDR2 FQGNSA. This CDR3 is built from 14 residues. V was clipped by 5 bases and J by 14 bases, with 19 bases between them. CDR3 in amino acids: CASSTTAVVVALHF. The DNA of the CDR3 is TGTGCCAGCAGCACTACCGCGGTAGTGGTGGCCCTCCACTTT.

This clonotype came up many times. This chain links TRBV28 with TRBJ2-7; D may be TRBD2 (6 bases). The CDR3 has 14 amino acids. Trimming pared 6 bases from V and 2 bases from J, leaving 14 bases between. CDR1 and CDR2 (germline): MDHEN, SYDVKM. In DNA, the CDR3 is TGTGCCAGCAGACCTGGGACTTCTACCTACGAGCAGTACTTC. It specifies CASRPGTSTYEQYF.

This clonotype showed up many times. The chain carries TRBV7-2 and TRBJ1-2, with D possibly TRBD1 on 6 matching bases. Germline V gives CDR1 SGHTA, CDR2 FQGNSA. The V end lost 6 bases, the J end lost 6 bases, and 14 bases lay between the germline ends. The CDR3 extends over 13 amino acids. CDR3 residues: CASRQDRQNGYTF. CDR3 nucleotides: TGTGCCAGCAGACAGGACAGACAGAATGGCTACACCTTC.

This clonotype was seen ten or more times. At one of its ends the junction is not consistent with the germline gene, which may arise from a read error. The gene calls are TRBV6-1 and TRBJ2-3; 10 positions match TRBD2. This CDR3 is 16 amino acids long. CDR1 and CDR2 from the germline V gene are MNHNS and SASEGT. CDR3 sequence (DNA): TGTGCCAGCAGTAAAGCGGGGGGGCCGGGCACAGATACGCAGTATTTT. It specifies CASSKAGGPGTDTQYF.

This chain connects TRBV30 to TRBJ2-5; D possibly corresponds to TRBD2 (6 bases). Germline CDR1 GTSNPN, CDR2 SVGIG (reference sequence). The V and J ends lost 3 bases and 1 base respectively, with 15 bases between them. The CDR3 contains 15 residues. The CDR3 sequence is CAWSRGGGTQETQYF. The DNA of the CDR3 is TGTGCCTGGAGCCGGGGTGGGGGGACCCAAGAGACCCAGTACTTC.